A single sample gave rise to the 30 T cell receptor beta chains below, sequenced in a study of CD8 T cells in ankylosing spondylitis. TCRdb recomputed calls from the 5' RACE reads with MiXCR, one row per CDR3 protein. The sample shows fewer than 200,000 distinct CDR3 sequences, roughly 10% of them seen only once. Sample: blood, either unsorted or a sorted T cell fraction (not recorded which). These receptors were collected from a female donor with ankylosing spondylitis or in good health (not recorded which).

In its sample, this clonotype was seen many times. The chain links TRBV28 to TRBJ1-1; TRBD1 matches 8 bases. V lost 1 base, J lost 7 bases, and 5 bases stayed unmatched. Germline CDR1 is MDHEN and CDR2 is SYDVKM. The length of the CDR3 is 14 residues. CDR3 sequence reads: CASSLFSGGNEAFF. The CDR3 region has the DNA TGTGCCAGCAGTTTATTTTCAGGGGGCAATGAAGCTTTCTTT.

V and J are TRBV24-1 and TRBJ2-1, with TRBD2 identical over 13 bases. Trimming took 7 bases from V and 8 from J; bases not matched to a gene: 7. The germline V gene encodes CDR1 KGHDR and CDR2 SFDVKD. This CDR3 is built from 15 residues. The CDR3 loop is CATRSLAGGTDEQFF. CDR3 DNA: TGTGCCACCAGATCACTAGCGGGAGGGACCGATGAGCAGTTCTTC.

V is TRBV19 and J is TRBJ2-1, with 9 bases aligning to TRBD1. Germline CDR1 is LNHDA and CDR2 is SQIVND (reference sequence). The ends lost 1 base at V and 2 bases at J; junction bases unmatched: 6. The CDR3 is 17 amino acids. The CDR3 loop reads CASSIVPGQGPYNEQFF. The CDR3 coding sequence is TGTGCCAGTAGTATAGTACCGGGACAGGGTCCCTACAATGAGCAGTTCTTC.

At least ten counts were recorded for this clonotype. V usage is TRBV5-1 and J usage is TRBJ2-1; 7 bases map to TRBD2. V shed 1 base and J 9 bases; nucleotides not matched to a gene: 7. From germline, CDR1 is SGHRS and CDR2 YFSETQ. The CDR3 has 14 residues. CDR3 in DNA: TGCGCCAGCAGCTTGCGGGAGGAGGTAGCTGAGCAGTTCTTC. It encodes CASSLREEVAEQFF.

In DNA form, the CDR3 reads TGTGCCAGCAGTGACCCCTGGGCTAGCGACTCCTACGAGCAGTACTTC. This codes for CASSDPWASDSYEQYF. This chain links TRBV25-1 with TRBJ2-7; the D gene is possibly TRBD2 (6 bases). Germline V gene data show CDR1 as MGHDK and CDR2 as SYGVNS. The ends were cut back, 3 bases at V and 0 bases at J, with 15 bases in the middle. The CDR3 runs to 16 residues.

This clonotype was seen more than once but under ten times. V gene TRBV28 combines with J gene TRBJ2-1, with D uncertain. V was trimmed by 2 bases and J by 0 bases, leaving 14 bases between them. The germline V gene has CDR1 MDHEN and CDR2 SYDVKM. The CDR3 has 17 amino acids. CDR3 sequence reads: CASSLPDWARSYNEQFF. In DNA, the CDR3 is TGTGCCAGCAGTTTACCCGACTGGGCCCGCTCCTACAATGAGCAGTTCTTC.

V usage is TRBV12-3 or TRBV12-4 and J usage is TRBJ2-2, with no clear D. Trimming removed 7 bases from V and 4 bases from J, with 10 bases in between. The CDR3 covers 13 residues. The CDR3 nucleotides are TGTGCCAGCAAGCGCCGGTCCACCGGGGAGCTGTTTTTT. Translated, it gives CASKRRSTGELFF.

CDR3 residues: CASSVGDFPREQFF. The CDR3 nucleotides read TGTGCCAGCAGCGTAGGGGACTTCCCGCGTGAGCAGTTCTTC. V and J are TRBV9 and TRBJ2-1; D is possibly TRBD2 (6 bases). This CDR3 is 14 amino acids long. Germline V gene sequence: CDR1 SGDLS, CDR2 YYNGEE. The V end lost 0 bases, the J end lost 9 bases, and 13 bases lay between the germline ends.

This clonotype was found a few times. This chain connects TRBV7-9 to TRBJ2-1, with D possibly called TRBD1 or TRBD2 (5 bases each). Trimming cost V 5 bases and J 13 bases, with 15 bases left between them. This CDR3 contains 12 residues. Germline V gene sequence: CDR1 SEHNR, CDR2 FQNEAQ (reference sequence). The DNA for the CDR3 is TGTGCCAGCAGCCCATCAGGGACGGCACAGTTCTTC. Its protein product is CASSPSGTAQFF.

This clonotype was observed at least ten times. J is TRBJ2-7 and V is TRBV4-2, with D possibly TRBD1 on 5 matching bases. Germline-derived CDR1 and CDR2 are LGHNA and YNFKEQ. The CDR3 has 15 amino acids. The germline V and J ends were trimmed by 3 bases and 3 bases, with 15 bases remaining between them. Here the CDR3 DNA reads TGTGCCAGCAGCCATATATCTGGGGCCGACTACGAGCAGTACTTC. It codes for CASSHISGADYEQYF.

There are a few counts of this clonotype. The chain employs TRBV6-5 and TRBJ1-4; D call uncertain. Germline lookup yields CDR1 MNHEY and CDR2 SVGAGI. The CDR3 has 16 amino acids. The ends were cut back, 2 bases at V and 4 bases at J, with 14 bases in the middle. CDR3 DNA: TGTGCCAGCAGTTACGGGGTAGCTCGTTTTAATGAAAAACTGTTTTTT. Protein: CASSYGVARFNEKLFF.

The V call is TRBV20-1, the J call TRBJ2-7; a possible D gene is TRBD2 (5 bases). From germline, CDR1 is DFQATT and CDR2 SNEGSKA (reference sequence). The CDR3 runs 14 residues. Deletions cut 0 bases from V and 7 bases from J, with 16 bases between. In DNA, the CDR3 is TGCAGTGCTAGAGAATGGATGAGGGCGGAAGAGCAGTACTTC. Translation gives CSAREWMRAEEQYF.

The V and J genes are TRBV6-2 or TRBV6-3 and TRBJ2-1; TRBD2 agrees at 7 bases. This CDR3 has 17 residues. The germline V gene encodes CDR1 MNHEY and CDR2 SVGEGT. Losses at the gene ends were 2 bases for V and 4 bases for J; bases not matched to a gene: 11. Here the CDR3 DNA reads TGTGCCAGCAGTTACGGTTGGGCTAGCGGCCAGTACAATGAGCAGTTCTTC. It codes for CASSYGWASGQYNEQFF.

This clonotype was recorded many times. V usage is TRBV27 and J usage is TRBJ2-7; the match to TRBD1 covers 8 bases. The junction had 5 bases not matched to a gene; V was cut back by 6 bases and J by 4 bases. In germline, CDR1 is MNHEY, CDR2 SMNVEV (reference sequence). The CDR3 loop spans 13 amino acids. The CDR3 sequence: CASSPGTGYEQYF. CDR3 DNA: TGTGCCAGCAGCCCCGGGACAGGTTACGAGCAGTACTTC.

This rearrangement joins TRBV20-1 to TRBJ1-5; D might be TRBD1 (6 bases). This CDR3 comprises 17 residues. The germline V gene encodes CDR1 DFQATT and CDR2 SNEGSKA (reference sequence). Trimming pared 3 bases from V and 0 bases from J, leaving 18 bases between. In nucleotides, the CDR3 is TGCAGTGCTAGCACAGGGATCCCGGGATATAGCAATCAGCCCCAGCATTTT. This sequence encodes CSASTGIPGYSNQPQHF.

The gene calls are TRBV5-1 and TRBJ2-1, with 8 nucleotides matching TRBD1. Per germline, CDR1 SGHRS and CDR2 YFSETQ. The CDR3 spans 14 residues. Trimming at V came to 7 bases and at J to 4 bases, leaving 7 bases not matched to a gene. CDR3 loop: CASADRGSYNEQFF. In DNA, the CDR3 is TGCGCCAGCGCAGACAGGGGATCGTACAATGAGCAGTTCTTC.

This chain uses TRBV18 with TRBJ2-1; 7 bases map to TRBD1. Looked up from germline, CDR1 is KGHSH and CDR2 is LQKENI. CDR3 length equals 12 residues. The trim removed 6 bases at V and 11 bases at J, leaving 7 bases unmatched. CDR3 residues: CASSSTGKQQFF. CDR3 sequence (DNA): TGTGCCAGCTCCTCGACAGGGAAACAGCAGTTCTTC.

A note on this clonotype: One junction end disagrees with the germline gene, perhaps due to a read error. The V gene is TRBV7-1, the J gene TRBJ2-7, with D perhaps matching TRBD1 (6 bases). TRBV7-1 counts as an open reading frame of uncertain function. This CDR3 spans 13 amino acids. Written as DNA, the CDR3 is TGTGCCATCAGCCCAGCGTCAGGGGCCGAGCAGTACTTC. It encodes CAISPASGAEQYF.

In its sample, this clonotype was seen many times. The V and J genes are TRBV28 and TRBJ2-3, with TRBD2 as a possible D gene (7 bases). The length of the CDR3 is 16 residues. Per the germline V gene, CDR1 is MDHEN and CDR2 is SYDVKM. V lost 5 bases, J lost 3 bases, and 18 bases lay in between. The CDR3 reads CASSLEGGPRTDTQYF. DNA of the CDR3: TGTGCCAGCAGTCTTGAGGGGGGGCCTAGGACAGATACGCAGTATTTT. Looking up the rest from reference TRBV28 and TRBJ2-3 gives the full variable domain: DVKVTQSSRYLVKRTGEKVFLECVQDMDHENMFWYRQDPGLGLRLIYFSYDVKMKEKGDIPEGYSVSREKKERFSLILESASTNQTSMYLCASSLEGGPRTDTQYFGPGTRLTVL.

This clonotype occurred a few times. The chain carries TRBV11-1 and TRBJ2-3, with 8 bases matching TRBD2. The CDR3 totals 19 residues. The trim removed 2 bases at V and 2 bases at J, leaving 15 bases unmatched. The V gene's germline CDR1 is SGHAT and CDR2 FQDESV (reference sequence). CDR3 amino acids: CASSLPEGLAGSPTDTQYF. DNA of the CDR3: TGTGCCAGCAGCTTACCAGAGGGATTAGCGGGGTCCCCCACAGATACGCAGTATTTT.

This clonotype was seen ten or more times. The chain couples TRBV29-1 to TRBJ2-7; 11 bases match TRBD2. The length of the CDR3 is 15 residues. CDR1 is SQVTM, CDR2 ANQGSEA, per germline. The J segment lost 4 bases and the V segment lost 2 bases, leaving 7 bases of the junction unmatched. The CDR3 DNA reads TGCAGCGTTGAACGCCGGACTAGCGGGCTGTACGAGCAGTACTTC. Protein sequence: CSVERRTSGLYEQYF.

This clonotype was counted at least ten times. The V gene is TRBV7-8, the J gene TRBJ2-3, with D unresolved. This CDR3 contains 14 residues. The V end lost 4 bases, the J end lost 0 bases, and 8 bases lay between the germline ends. Germline V gene lookup returns CDR1 SGHVS and CDR2 FQNEAQ. CDR3 DNA sequence: TGTGCCAGCAGCTCATCGACTAGCACAGATACGCAGTATTTT. It yields the protein CASSSSTSTDTQYF.

This clonotype has at least ten counts. The chain uses TRBV4-1 and TRBJ1-5, with D tentatively TRBD1 (6 bases). Germline V gene lookup returns CDR1 MGHRA and CDR2 YSYEKL. The CDR3 loop spans 17 amino acids. V was clipped by 0 bases and J by 5 bases, with 17 bases between them. CDR3 nucleotide sequence: TGCGCCAGCAGCCAAGATCTGGGAGGGGGGCTATATCAGCCCCAGCATTTT. This codes for CASSQDLGGGLYQPQHF.

This clonotype was observed at least ten times. The chain uses TRBV28 and TRBJ2-2; D is ambiguous. Trimming shortened V by 2 bases and J by 1 base, and 5 bases separated the two germline ends. Germline lookup yields CDR1 MDHEN and CDR2 SYDVKM. The CDR3 runs 14 residues. The DNA for the CDR3 is TGTGCCAGCAGTTTAATGGGGAACACCGGGGAGCTGTTTTTT. Protein: CASSLMGNTGELFF. The full variable domain, its missing parts supplied by reference TRBV28 and TRBJ2-2, is DVKVTQSSRYLVKRTGEKVFLECVQDMDHENMFWYRQDPGLGLRLIYFSYDVKMKEKGDIPEGYSVSREKKERFSLILESASTNQTSMYLCASSLMGNTGELFFGEGSRLTVL.

The chain couples TRBV20-1 to TRBJ1-1; 7 bases fit TRBD1. J was trimmed by 3 bases and V by 0 bases; bases with no gene match: 10. This CDR3 is 16 amino acids long. Germline CDR1 and CDR2: DFQATT and SNEGSKA (reference sequence). The CDR3 here is CSARDIRDSYYTEAFF. DNA for the CDR3: TGCAGTGCTAGAGATATACGGGACAGTTATTACACTGAAGCTTTCTTT.

This clonotype occurred a few times. The V and J genes are TRBV27 and TRBJ1-1, with 9 positions matching TRBD1. With V trimmed by 4 bases and J by 9 bases, 6 bases remained unmatched. The CDR3 length is 13 residues. Per the germline V gene, CDR1 is MNHEY and CDR2 is SMNVEV (reference sequence). CDR3 DNA sequence: TGTGCCAGCAGTTCAGGACAGGGGACGCAAGCTTTCTTT. Amino acids: CASSSGQGTQAFF.

The chain couples TRBV30 to TRBJ2-1, with 10 bases aligning to TRBD2. CDR3 length: 15 amino acids. V trimming: 3 bases; J trimming: 7 bases; junction bases outside the gene matches: 9. Looked up from germline, CDR1 is GTSNPN and CDR2 is SVGIG (reference sequence). The DNA of the CDR3 is TGTGCCTGGAGCTTCACTAGCGGGACAGCGAATGAGCAGTTCTTC. Translated: CAWSFTSGTANEQFF.

This clonotype was seen at least ten times. The chain employs TRBV12-3 or TRBV12-4 and TRBJ2-2; 12 bases match TRBD2. CDR3 length equals 17 residues. With 2 bases clipped from V and 3 bases from J, the junction kept 4 bases outside the gene matches. The DNA for the CDR3 is TGTGCCAGCAGTTTATCGCCTAGCGGGAGGGACACCGGGGAGCTGTTTTTT. Translated, it gives CASSLSPSGRDTGELFF.

The DNA for the CDR3 is TGTGCCAGCAGTTTATCTGCAGGGGGGGCCGGGGAGCAGTACTTC. Amino acid sequence: CASSLSAGGAGEQYF. V usage is TRBV27 and J usage is TRBJ2-7; tentatively, D is TRBD1 or TRBD2 (7 bases each). V was clipped by 0 bases and J by 7 bases, with 16 bases between them. Germline lookup yields CDR1 MNHEY and CDR2 SMNVEV (reference sequence). This CDR3 contains 15 residues.

This clonotype has just a few counts. The chain employs TRBV5-1 and TRBJ2-3, with TRBD2 matching 7 bases. This CDR3 is 15 amino acids long. Trimming cost V 0 bases and J 5 bases; bases outside gene matches: 6. Germline V gene data show CDR1 as SGHRS and CDR2 as YFSETQ. The CDR3 region is CASSLGTSVGDTQYF. DNA for the CDR3: TGCGCCAGCAGCTTGGGTACTAGCGTAGGAGATACGCAGTATTTT.